Listed below are T cell receptor beta chains from one sample, sequenced in a study of somatic mutations in cytotoxic T cells in rheumatoid arthritis. The repertoire was sequenced with immunoSEQ multiplex PCR; TCRdb's copy has only in-frame clones and lacks some. The profile shows 35,000 to 45,000 clones, about 80% of them singletons. What was sequenced was CD8+ T cells sorted from blood. These receptors all come from a man between 35 and 55 years old in good health. CDR3s include the opening cysteine and the closing phenylalanine or tryptophan. D genes are given only for firm matches. Size tells how often a clone was seen (once, few, many) or the class of an expanded clone, and some rows leave it out.

TRBD2,TRBV15,TRBJ2-7,NA,TGTGCCACCAGCGGTGCTAGCGGGAGCTACGAGCAGTACTTC,CATSGASGSYEQYF
TRBD2,TRBV11-2,TRBJ2-1,NA,TGTGCCAGCAGCGGATTAGCGGGAGGGCGAAATGAGCAGTTCTTC,CASSGLAGGRNEQFF
NA,TRBV29-1,TRBJ1-1,NA,TGCAGCGCCACAGGAGTAAACACTGGAGCTTTCTTT,CSATGVNTGAFF
TRBD2,TRBV6-6,TRBJ2-1,NA,TGTGCCAGCAGTTACGGGACTAGGGAAAATGAGCAGTTCTTC,CASSYGTRENEQFF
TRBD2,TRBV14,TRBJ2-1,NA,TGTGCCAGCAGCCACTTACTAGCGGGTGGGAGCTCCTACAATGAGCAGTTCTTC,CASSHLLAGGSSYNEQFF
NA,TRBV7-9,TRBJ1-1,NA,TGTGCCAGCAGCTTAGTCGAGGGGGACACTGAAGCTTTCTTT,CASSLVEGDTEAFF
TRBD1,TRBV4-1,TRBJ1-2,NA,TGCGCCAGCAGCCAAGATGCAGGACAGGCTAACTATGGCTACACCTTC,CASSQDAGQANYGYTF
NA,TRBV28,TRBJ1-1,NA,TGTGCCAGCAGTTCCACGTTAAAAGCTTTCTTT,CASSSTLKAFF
NA,TRBV4-1,TRBJ2-2,NA,TGCGCCAGCAGCCATACGGGACAGAACACCGGGGAGCTGTTTTTT,CASSHTGQNTGELFF
TRBD2,TRBV27,TRBJ2-7,NA,TGTGCCAGCAGCCCTGGACTAGCGGGAGTAATCTACGAGCAGTACTTC,CASSPGLAGVIYEQYF
TRBD1,TRBV9,TRBJ1-1,few,TGTGCCAGCAGCGTGGAGGGGGCGTCGGGTCCGAACACTGAAGCTTTCTTT,CASSVEGASGPNTEAFF
NA,TRBV27,TRBJ2-7,NA,TGTGCCAGCAGTGCGAATCGGCCCTACGAGCAGTACTTC,CASSANRPYEQYF
NA,TRBV5-4,TRBJ2-7,few,TGTGCCAGCAGCTTGGGAGGGAAATCCTACGAGCAGTACTTC,CASSLGGKSYEQYF
NA,TRBV7-6,TRBJ2-3,NA,TGTGCCAGCAGCTCCAGAGATGGGGCAGATACGCAGTATTTT,CASSSRDGADTQYF
NA,TRBV13,TRBJ1-1,NA,TGTGCCAGCACCCAAGGACCTTTCGCTGAAGCTTTCTTT,CASTQGPFAEAFF
NA,TRBV5-1,TRBJ2-1,NA,TGCGCCAGCAGCTTGATGCAGGGTCGGGATGAGCAGTTCTTC,CASSLMQGRDEQFF
NA,TRBV5-8,TRBJ2-7,NA,TGTGCCAGCAGCTTGGGGCGCGGCGAGCAGTACTTC,CASSLGRGEQYF
TRBD1,TRBV7-8,TRBJ2-1,NA,TGTGCCAGCAGCCCCGGGACAGGGGGATACAATGAGCAGTTCTTC,CASSPGTGGYNEQFF
NA,TRBV6-5,TRBJ2-5,NA,TGTGCCAGCAGTTACGAAGAGTTTGGGGGGAAAGAGACCCAGTACTTC,CASSYEEFGGKETQYF